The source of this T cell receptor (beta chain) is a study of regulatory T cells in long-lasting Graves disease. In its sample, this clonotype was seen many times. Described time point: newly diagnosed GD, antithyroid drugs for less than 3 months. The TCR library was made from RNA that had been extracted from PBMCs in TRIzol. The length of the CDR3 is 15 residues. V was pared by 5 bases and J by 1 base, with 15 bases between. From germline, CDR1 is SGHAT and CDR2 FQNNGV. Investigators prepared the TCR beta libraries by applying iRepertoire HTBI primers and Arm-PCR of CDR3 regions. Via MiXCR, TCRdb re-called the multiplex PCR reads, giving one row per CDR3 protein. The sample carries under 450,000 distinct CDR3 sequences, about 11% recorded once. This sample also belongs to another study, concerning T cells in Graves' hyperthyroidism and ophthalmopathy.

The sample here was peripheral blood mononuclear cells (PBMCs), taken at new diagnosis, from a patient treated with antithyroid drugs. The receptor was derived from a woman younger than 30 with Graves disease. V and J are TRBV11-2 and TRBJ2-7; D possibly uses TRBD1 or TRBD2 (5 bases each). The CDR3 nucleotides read TGTGCCAGCAGCATAATACCGGGACCATCCTACGAGCAGTACTTC. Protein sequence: CASSIIPGPSYEQYF.